The following is a TCR beta chain sequence with its context. The CDR3 totals 18 residues. Germline V gene lookup returns CDR1 MNHEY and CDR2 SVGEGT. J lost 4 bases, V lost 5 bases, and 18 bases had no gene match. Data came from immunoSEQ multiplex PCR; TCRdb stores just in-frame clones and leaves some out. The sample has 150,000 to 200,000 clones, 88% seen once. This entry comes from a study of blood T cell repertoires in COVID-19. Study-level information: Material from acute and convalescent COVID-19 was sourced from the United States, Italy and Spain. From T cells, B-cell-depleted T cells, or PBMCs came the material, which was cDNA or gDNA.

This chain connects TRBV6-2 or TRBV6-3 to TRBJ2-5; 8 nucleotides agree with TRBD1. The sample was peripheral blood. The TCR was taken from a human donor in a cohort sampled during active COVID-19. CDR3 sequence: CASSPGLVGQGRRETQYF. DNA for the CDR3: TGTGCCAGCAGTCCCGGGCTTGTAGGACAGGGACGACGAGAGACCCAGTACTTC.